Listed below are T cell receptor beta chains from one sample, sequenced in a study of early T cells in non-severe SARS-CoV-2 infection. TCRdb passed the 5' RACE reads through MiXCR, listing each CDR3 protein once. The table has some 28,000 distinct CDR3 sequences, roughly a tenth seen once; the top ten hold roughly 13%. Specimen: whole blood. The receptors originated from an adult who was a healthcare worker with PCR-confirmed SARS-CoV-2 infection or an uninfected control (not recorded which). CDR3s include the opening cysteine and the closing phenylalanine or tryptophan. The D gene is left open where the match is weak. Part of the rows lack a size; the others show once, few, many or a class for expanded clones.

-	TRBJ2-5	many	TRBV14	TGTGCCAGCAGCCGCACAGGGTCATATGCAGAGACCCAGTACTTC	CASSRTGSYAETQYF
-	TRBJ1-1	few	TRBV11-1	TGTGCCAGCAGCCGGCAGCAGAACACTGAAGCTTTCTTT	CASSRQQNTEAFF
-	TRBJ1-4	-	TRBV25-1	TGTGCCAGCAGTGAATTGGATATTGATGAAAAACTGTTTTTT	CASSELDIDEKLFF
-	TRBJ2-7	few	TRBV12-3/TRBV12-4	TGTGCCAGCTACCCCAGCGGACAGACCTACGAGCAGTACTTC	CASYPSGQTYEQYF
-	TRBJ1-2	many	TRBV30	TGTGCCTGGACGGCGCCCTATGGCTACACCTTC	CAWTAPYGYTF
-	TRBJ2-7	many	TRBV24-1	TGTGCCACCAGTGACGGACAAAGGTTCGAGCAGTACTTC	CATSDGQRFEQYF
TRBD1	TRBJ2-5	many	TRBV9	TGTGCCAGCAGCCCCAGACAGGGGGCGCGAGAGACCCAGTACTTC	CASSPRQGARETQYF
-	TRBJ1-3	few	TRBV14	TGTGCCAGCAGCCAAGTGGGCAGCTTCTCTGGAAACACCATATATTTT	CASSQVGSFSGNTIYF
-	TRBJ2-7	many	TRBV5-1	TGCGCCAGCAGCTCATTCGAGGGGGAGTACTTC	CASSSFEGEYF
-	TRBJ2-2	few	TRBV4-1	TGCGCCAGCAGCCCTCGGACAACCACCGGGGAGCTGTTTTTT	CASSPRTTTGELFF
TRBD2	TRBJ2-5	many	TRBV29-1	TGCAGCACCGAACTAGCGGGGCAAGAGACCCAGTACTTC	CSTELAGQETQYF
-	TRBJ1-6	-	TRBV20-1	TGCAGTGCCCCCCGGGGGGGTAACTCACCCCTCCACTTT	CSAPRGGNSPLHF
-	TRBJ2-5	many	TRBV18	TGTGCCAGCTCACCTGGGGTGGTCCAAGAGACCCAGTACTTC	CASSPGVVQETQYF
-	TRBJ1-2	many	TRBV27	TGTGCCAGCAGATTGACGGGCGACTATGGCTACACCTTC	CASRLTGDYGYTF
TRBD2	TRBJ2-7	many	TRBV7-2	TGTGCCAGCGCTGAAGGACTAGCGGGGTTGGAGCAGTACTTC	CASAEGLAGLEQYF
-	TRBJ2-5	many	TRBV11-2	TGTGCCAGCAGCTTAGATTCCAGGACGGAGACCCAGTACTTC	CASSLDSRTETQYF
TRBD2	TRBJ2-1	few	TRBV12-5	TGTGCTAGTGCCACTAGATATAGCGGGGGAGTCAATGAGCAGTTCTTC	CASATRYSGGVNEQFF
-	TRBJ2-3	many	TRBV7-9	TGTGCCAGCAGCCGTGGAGGGGGCGTCGCAGATACGCAGTATTTT	CASSRGGGVADTQYF
TRBD1	TRBJ1-5	few	TRBV2	TGTGCCAGCAGTCCACCGGGACAGGGCAATCAGCCCCAGCATTTT	CASSPPGQGNQPQHF
TRBD1	TRBJ1-3	-	TRBV3-1	TGTGCCAGCAGCCAAAACCTCAGGGGGGCCAACACCATATATTTT	CASSQNLRGANTIYF
-	TRBJ1-5	many	TRBV10-3	TGTGCCGCGGCGGGGGGCGCGGGTCAGCCCCAGCATTTT	CAAAGGAGQPQHF
-	TRBJ2-2	few	TRBV19	TGTGCCAGTAGAACACCTGCGAACACCGGGGAGCTGTTTTTT	CASRTPANTGELFF
-	TRBJ2-7	few	TRBV4-3	TGCGCCAGCAGCCAAGATCACGGTCCCTACGAGCAGTACTTC	CASSQDHGPYEQYF
TRBD1	TRBJ2-3	many	TRBV3-1	TGTGCCAGCGGGGACAGCAGCACAGATACGCAGTATTTT	CASGDSSTDTQYF
-	TRBJ1-5	many	TRBV7-2	TGTGCCAGCAGCTCTGGCAATCAGCCCCAGCATTTT	CASSSGNQPQHF
-	TRBJ2-6	many	TRBV24-1	TGTGCTGCCGCGGTGACTGGGGCCAACGTCCTGACTTTC	CAAAVTGANVLTF
TRBD2	TRBJ2-5	medium-sized	TRBV20-1	TGCAGTGCTAGCCATAGGACTAGCGGGGAACGGGGAGAGACCCAGTACTTC	CSASHRTSGERGETQYF
-	TRBJ1-5	-	TRBV30	TGTGCCTGGAGTGTAGATGTTGGAAATCAGCCCCAGCATTTT	CAWSVDVGNQPQHF
TRBD1	TRBJ1-2	medium-sized	TRBV4-1	TGCGCCAGCAGCCAAGGGGACAGGGGCGCAAACTATGGCTACACCTTC	CASSQGDRGANYGYTF
-	TRBJ1-5	many	TRBV12-5	TGTGCTAGTGGCAAGGACACTAGCCTGACCCAGCATTTT	CASGKDTSLTQHF
-	TRBJ1-1	-	TRBV3-1	TGTGCCAGCAGCCAAGATCCGGTAACTGAAGCTTTCTTT	CASSQDPVTEAFF
TRBD1	TRBJ1-2	many	TRBV12-3/TRBV12-4	TGTGCCAGCAGCCGAGACAGGGATCGTCGGTCGCGTAGTGGCTACACCTTC	CASSRDRDRRSRSGYTF
-	TRBJ1-1	many	TRBV10-2	TGCGCCAGCAGTGAGTTCCCGGACAGTGGGACTGAAGCTTTCTTT	CASSEFPDSGTEAFF
-	TRBJ1-5	many	TRBV12-3/TRBV12-4	TGTGCCAGCAGCCCAGACACCAGAAGGCCCCAGCATTTT	CASSPDTRRPQHF
-	TRBJ2-7	many	TRBV9	TGTGCCAGCAGCACCATGACAGGTGGCTACGAGCAGTACTTC	CASSTMTGGYEQYF
-	TRBJ2-6	few	TRBV20-1	TGCAGTGCTAGGTACGGCGGGTCCGGGGCCAACGTCCTGACTTTC	CSARYGGSGANVLTF
-	TRBJ1-2	-	TRBV10-1	TGCGCCAGCAGTGAGTCAGATAGCTATGGCTACACCTTC	CASSESDSYGYTF
TRBD2	TRBJ2-5	-	TRBV20-1	TGCAGTGCTAGACGAGTGGGACTAGCGGGGGCAGAGACCCAGTACTTC	CSARRVGLAGAETQYF
-	TRBJ1-6	-	TRBV6-5	TGTGCCAGCAGCCCCGCAGGCTCCAATTCACCCCTCCACTTT	CASSPAGSNSPLHF
-	TRBJ1-1	many	TRBV29-1	TGCAGCGTTTCGCTCGGGCAGACTGAAGCTTTCTTT	CSVSLGQTEAFF
TRBD1	TRBJ2-7	-	TRBV12-3/TRBV12-4	TGTGCCAGCAGGAGAATTAGGGACAGGGAGTCCTACGAGCAGTACTTC	CASRRIRDRESYEQYF
-	TRBJ1-2	many	TRBV5-1	TGCGCCAGCAGCTCTACCCGGGGCCTAGCTAACTATGGCTACACCTTC	CASSSTRGLANYGYTF
-	TRBJ1-3	many	TRBV7-2	TGTGCCAGCAGCTTAACGTCTTTTGGCTCTGGAAACACCATATATTTT	CASSLTSFGSGNTIYF
TRBD2	TRBJ2-3	many	TRBV11-3	TGTGCCAGCAGCTTAACGGCTAGCGGAGGTGGGCAGTATTTT	CASSLTASGGGQYF
-	TRBJ2-2	-	TRBV27	TGTGCCAGCAGTCCCCAGGAGGCTAGTTTGACCGGGGAGCTGTTTTTT	CASSPQEASLTGELFF
-	TRBJ2-2	-	TRBV9	TGTGCCAGCAGCGTATGGAGATCCGGGGAGCTGTTTTTT	CASSVWRSGELFF